A single sample gave rise to the 20 T cell receptor beta chains below, sequenced in a study of blood T cell repertoires in COVID-19. Method: immunoSEQ multiplex PCR; TCRdb's copy keeps in-frame clones and lacks some. The data show 380,000 or so clones, about 86% seen once. What was sequenced was peripheral blood. The receptors originated from a woman in her sixties or seventies with COVID-19, enrolled during active disease.

This chain joins TRBV7-8 and TRBJ1-1; D perhaps matches TRBD1 (6 bases). The CDR3 runs 15 residues. CDR1 and CDR2 (germline): SGHVS, FQNEAQ. The V end lost 5 bases, the J end lost 3 bases, and 16 bases lay between the germline ends. CDR3: CASSRGQRAYTEAFF. The DNA of the CDR3 is TGTGCCAGCAGCAGAGGACAGCGGGCCTACACTGAAGCTTTCTTT.

V is TRBV6-5 and J is TRBJ1-2, with D possibly matching TRBD1 (5 bases). Germline CDR1 is MNHEY and CDR2 is SVGAGI. V was clipped by 7 bases and J by 5 bases, with 20 bases between them. The CDR3 is 15 amino acids. The CDR3 nucleotides are TGTGCCAGCACCCCCGGGGGACCGAGGGTATATGGCTACACCTTC. Translating it yields CASTPGGPRVYGYTF.

The genes are TRBV7-9 and TRBJ2-1; TRBD2 might be the D (6 bases). The germline gives CDR1 SEHNR, CDR2 FQNEAQ (reference sequence). There are 13 residues in the CDR3. Trimming removed 5 bases at V and 7 bases at J, with 12 bases between. The CDR3 DNA is TGTGCCAGCAGCAAACTAGCAGGGAATGAGCAGTTCTTC. It specifies CASSKLAGNEQFF. The full variable domain, completed using reference TRBV7-9 and TRBJ2-1, is DTGVSQNPRHKITKRGQNVTFRCDPISEHNRLYWYRQTLGQGPEFLTYFQNEAQLEKSRLLSDRFSAERPKGSFSTLEIQRTEQGDSAMYLCASSKLAGNEQFFGPGTRLTVL.

The V gene is TRBV5-1, the J gene TRBJ1-2, with a weak D call TRBD1 (6 bases). V was pared by 5 bases and J by 0 bases, with 14 bases between. CDR3 length: 15 residues. The V gene's germline CDR1 is SGHRS and CDR2 YFSETQ. The CDR3 sequence: CASSPTGDPNYGYTF. CDR3 bases: TGCGCCAGCAGTCCGACAGGCGACCCTAACTATGGCTACACCTTC.

The V and J genes are TRBV5-4 and TRBJ2-5, with 8 positions matching TRBD1. Trimming cost V 2 bases and J 3 bases; bases outside gene matches: 6. Germline CDR1 and CDR2: SGHNT and YYREEE (reference sequence). The length of the CDR3 is 15 residues. CDR3 sequence: CASSFTGTGEETQYF. The CDR3 DNA follows: TGTGCCAGCAGCTTCACCGGGACAGGAGAAGAGACCCAGTACTTC.

This chain uses TRBV7-9 with TRBJ2-4, with no clear D. Deletions cut 4 bases from V and 0 bases from J, with 13 bases between. The CDR3 has 16 residues. Germline lookup yields CDR1 SEHNR and CDR2 FQNEAQ (reference sequence). CDR3 in DNA: TGTGCCAGCAGCTCCCCACCTAGACTAGCCAAAAACATTCAGTACTTC. This encodes CASSSPPRLAKNIQYF.

This clone was counted at least ten times. The rearrangement joins TRBV7-3 to TRBJ2-2; 9 bases are a match to TRBD2. CDR3 length: 17 residues. The V and J ends lost 4 bases and 1 base, in that order; junction bases with no gene match: 7. CDR1 SGHTA and CDR2 FQGTGA come from the germline V gene. The DNA for the CDR3 is TGTGCCAGCAGCTCCATTAGCGGGGGATTGAACACCGGGGAGCTGTTTTTT. It translates to CASSSISGGLNTGELFF.

The CDR3 is CASSRDWSEAFF. CDR3 sequence (DNA): TGTGCCAGCAGCCGGGACTGGTCTGAAGCTTTCTTT. The chain combines TRBV14 with TRBJ1-1; maybe TRBD1 (5 bases). Trimming took off 4 bases at V and 6 bases at J, with 9 bases between the two ends. This CDR3 is built from 12 residues. The germline V gene has CDR1 SGHDN and CDR2 FVKESK.

The chain is built from TRBV20-1 and TRBJ1-1; no reliable D call. The V and J ends lost 1 base and 13 bases respectively, with 13 bases between them. CDR1 and CDR2 from the germline V gene are DFQATT and SNEGSKA (reference sequence). The CDR3 has 11 residues. The CDR3 sequence is CSARGPIGNFF. The CDR3 bases are TGCAGTGCTAGAGGCCCCATCGGGAATTTCTTT.

The chain couples TRBV7-9 to TRBJ2-5; 9 nucleotides match TRBD1. Germline loops: CDR1 SEHNR, CDR2 FQNEAQ (reference sequence). This CDR3 has 15 residues. V was pared by 6 bases and J by 5 bases, with 10 bases of the junction left unmatched. CDR3 protein: CASRLQQGARETQYF. CDR3 sequence (DNA): TGTGCCAGCAGACTTCAACAGGGGGCACGGGAGACCCAGTACTTC.

The rearrangement uses TRBV30 and TRBJ1-2; tentatively, D is TRBD1 (6 bases). This CDR3 region has 15 residues. V was cut by 0 bases and J by 2 bases, with 13 bases left in between. The germline V gene has CDR1 GTSNPN and CDR2 SVGIG (reference sequence). In nucleotides, the CDR3 is TGTGCCTGGAGTGTCGGGGGGGCAGTCAACTATGGCTACACCTTC. Its protein is CAWSVGGAVNYGYTF.

This clone occurred once. This chain joins TRBV27 and TRBJ2-5; 10 bases are a match to TRBD2. Germline values: CDR1 MNHEY, CDR2 SMNVEV (reference sequence). The ends lost 2 bases at V and 5 bases at J; junction bases unmatched: 11. The CDR3 covers 17 residues. This chain's CDR3 is CASSLSTSGIGGETQYF. The DNA of the CDR3 is TGTGCCAGCAGTTTAAGTACTAGCGGGATTGGTGGGGAGACCCAGTACTTC.

The rearrangement links TRBV2 to TRBJ1-4; maybe TRBD1 (6 bases). Germline assignment: CDR1 SNHLY and CDR2 FYNNEI. V was pared by 4 bases and J by 4 bases, with 19 bases between. The CDR3 totals 17 residues. The CDR3 DNA reads as TGTGCCAGCAGTGTGTCCACGACAGGCGGTCTTAATGAAAAACTGTTTTTT. This translates into CASSVSTTGGLNEKLFF.

There are a few counts of this clone. This chain connects TRBV5-1 to TRBJ1-2; no reliable D call. The CDR3 runs 15 residues. V lost 0 bases, J lost 0 bases, and 9 bases lay in between. From germline, CDR1 is SGHRS and CDR2 YFSETQ. The CDR3 is CASSLGESSNYGYTF. CDR3 nucleotides: TGCGCCAGCAGCTTGGGGGAGTCATCTAACTATGGCTACACCTTC.

This chain links TRBV5-1 with TRBJ2-7; D perhaps matches TRBD1 (5 bases). Germline CDR1 and CDR2: SGHRS and YFSETQ. V dropped 1 base and J dropped 6 bases, with 14 bases sitting between them. The CDR3 runs 14 residues. CDR3 region: CASSLIWDTGEQYF. The CDR3 coding sequence is TGCGCCAGCAGCTTGATCTGGGATACAGGCGAGCAGTACTTC.

This sequence joins TRBV20-1 and TRBJ2-5; D gene uncertain. This CDR3 has 11 amino acids. Trimming removed 6 bases at V and 3 bases at J, with 8 bases between. Germline CDR1 is DFQATT and CDR2 is SNEGSKA (reference sequence). The CDR3 loop is CSAAREETQYF. CDR3 DNA sequence: TGCAGTGCCGCCCGCGAAGAGACCCAGTACTTC.

In its sample, this clone was seen once. V is TRBV3-1 (or the pseudogene TRBV3-2) and J is TRBJ2-7, with a possible D match to TRBD2 (6 bases). CDR3 length: 17 residues. CDR1 is LGHDT and CDR2 is YNNKEL in the germline V gene (reference sequence). The V end was cut by 0 bases, the J end by 1 base, with 16 bases between. In DNA, the CDR3 is TGTGCCAGCAGCCAAGAGGGCGGGCGGGACCCGTCCTACGAGCAGTACTTC. This translates into CASSQEGGRDPSYEQYF.

The CDR3 nucleotides are TGTGCCAGCAGCTTAGCCGCGGACAGGGCCCACTATGGCTACACCTTC. Translating gives CASSLAADRAHYGYTF. The V call is TRBV11-2, the J call TRBJ1-2, with 8 nucleotides matching TRBD1. CDR1 is SGHAT and CDR2 is FQNNGV in the germline V gene. Losses at the gene ends were 1 base for V and 3 bases for J; bases not matched to a gene: 7. This CDR3 contains 16 residues.

This clone has just one count. V is TRBV19 and J is TRBJ2-3; 9 nucleotides match TRBD2. There are 16 residues in the CDR3. CDR1 and CDR2 from the germline V gene are LNHDA and SQIVND (reference sequence). Germline trimming cut 3 bases from V and 2 bases from J; bases unmatched to any gene: 6. CDR3 region: CASSIPTSGYTDTQYF. In DNA, the CDR3 is TGTGCCAGTAGTATTCCGACTAGCGGATACACAGATACGCAGTATTTT. The full variable domain, rest sourced from reference TRBV19 and TRBJ2-3, is DGGITQSPKYLFRKEGQNVTLSCEQNLNHDAMYWYRQDPGQGLRLIYYSQIVNDFQKGDIAEGYSVSREKKESFPLTVTSAQKNPTAFYLCASSIPTSGYTDTQYFGPGTRLTVL.

The rearrangement joins TRBV19 to TRBJ2-1, with a weak D call TRBD2 (5 bases). CDR1 and CDR2 from the germline V gene are LNHDA and SQIVND (reference sequence). V was cut by 3 bases and J by 6 bases, with 12 bases left in between. The CDR3 has 14 amino acids. CDR3 sequence: CASSMGLGGNEQFF. The DNA for the CDR3 is TGTGCCAGTAGTATGGGCTTAGGAGGCAATGAGCAGTTCTTC.